This is a list of T cell receptor beta chains from one sample in a study of quantifying T cell responses using KT2 cells. MiXCR, applied by TCRdb to the UMI-ligation and nested PCR reads, yields one record per CDR3 protein. The sample yields tens of thousands of distinct CDR3 sequences, 7.3% seen once. The sample comprised PBMCs spiked with cells of the T cell clone KT2. The receptor source for this set is a human donor. The CDR3 runs from the conserved cysteine through the conserved F or W. A D gene is named only where the DNA matches it firmly. Clone size is stated in some rows and not others, as once, few, many or a class when expanded.

D gene: TRBD1; J gene: TRBJ1-4; V gene: TRBV12-3/TRBV12-4; clone size: many; CDR3 protein: CASSADRGNNEKLFF; CDR3 DNA: TGTGCCAGCAGTGCGGACAGGGGTAACAATGAAAAACTGTTTTTT
D gene: TRBD2; J gene: TRBJ2-1; V gene: TRBV27; clone size: -; CDR3 protein: CAIGLAGEGTYNEQFF; CDR3 DNA: TGTGCCATCGGACTAGCGGGAGAGGGAACCTACAATGAGCAGTTCTTC
D gene: -; J gene: TRBJ2-1; V gene: TRBV29-1; clone size: few; CDR3 protein: CSVLYSNEQFF; CDR3 DNA: TGCAGCGTTCTATACTCCAATGAGCAGTTCTTC
D gene: TRBD1; J gene: TRBJ1-5; V gene: TRBV29-1; clone size: medium-sized; CDR3 protein: CSVGQGDDQPQHF; CDR3 DNA: TGCAGCGTAGGACAGGGGGACGATCAGCCCCAGCATTTT
D gene: TRBD1; J gene: TRBJ1-1; V gene: TRBV11-2; clone size: many; CDR3 protein: CASSATGANTEAFF; CDR3 DNA: TGTGCCAGCAGCGCGACAGGGGCCAACACTGAAGCTTTCTTT
D gene: TRBD1; J gene: TRBJ1-5; V gene: TRBV12-3/TRBV12-4; clone size: many; CDR3 protein: CASRDRGVQPQHF; CDR3 DNA: TGTGCCAGCAGGGACAGGGGAGTTCAGCCCCAGCATTTT
D gene: -; J gene: TRBJ1-2; V gene: TRBV5-4; clone size: -; CDR3 protein: CASSLAGAIYGYTF; CDR3 DNA: TGTGCCAGCAGCTTGGCGGGGGCCATCTATGGCTACACCTTC
D gene: -; J gene: TRBJ2-7; V gene: TRBV4-3; clone size: many; CDR3 protein: CASSQDAGPSDEQYF; CDR3 DNA: TGCGCCAGCAGCCAAGATGCGGGACCGAGCGACGAGCAGTACTTC
D gene: -; J gene: TRBJ1-6; V gene: TRBV12-3/TRBV12-4; clone size: -; CDR3 protein: CASSSLTASPLHF; CDR3 DNA: TGTGCCAGCAGTTCGTTGACAGCTTCACCCCTCCACTTT
D gene: -; J gene: TRBJ1-2; V gene: TRBV6-5; clone size: many; CDR3 protein: CASSRGAETGYTF; CDR3 DNA: TGTGCCAGCAGTCGAGGGGCAGAGACTGGCTACACCTTC
D gene: -; J gene: TRBJ2-1; V gene: TRBV7-2; clone size: many; CDR3 protein: CASSLGSGPKAYEQFF; CDR3 DNA: TGTGCCAGCAGCTTAGGCTCCGGTCCCAAGGCCTATGAGCAGTTCTTC
D gene: -; J gene: TRBJ1-3; V gene: TRBV7-2; clone size: few; CDR3 protein: CASSLTAFSGNTIYF; CDR3 DNA: TGTGCCAGCAGTTTGACAGCTTTCTCTGGAAACACCATATATTTT
D gene: TRBD1; J gene: TRBJ1-5; V gene: TRBV5-1; clone size: many; CDR3 protein: CASSPTGEDQPQHF; CDR3 DNA: TGCGCCAGCAGCCCTACAGGGGAAGATCAGCCCCAGCATTTT
D gene: -; J gene: TRBJ1-1; V gene: TRBV12-3/TRBV12-4; clone size: many; CDR3 protein: CASSLASGQTEAFF; CDR3 DNA: TGTGCCAGCAGTTTAGCAAGTGGACAGACTGAAGCTTTCTTT
D gene: -; J gene: TRBJ1-3; V gene: TRBV7-2; clone size: few; CDR3 protein: CASSLAPVSGTGNTIYF; CDR3 DNA: TGTGCCAGCAGCTTAGCCCCCGTATCGGGAACAGGAAACACCATATATTTT
D gene: -; J gene: TRBJ2-3; V gene: TRBV6-2/TRBV6-3; clone size: few; CDR3 protein: CASTLTGVDTDTQYF; CDR3 DNA: TGTGCCAGCACCCTTACGGGGGTTGACACAGATACGCAGTATTTT
D gene: TRBD1; J gene: TRBJ1-5; V gene: TRBV4-1; clone size: many; CDR3 protein: CASSQPPFRRDRGTNQPQHF; CDR3 DNA: TGCGCCAGCAGCCAACCTCCTTTTCGTCGGGACAGGGGAACGAATCAGCCCCAGCATTTT
D gene: -; J gene: TRBJ1-5; V gene: TRBV6-1; clone size: many; CDR3 protein: CASRPSGNNQPQHF; CDR3 DNA: TGTGCCAGCAGACCTTCCGGGAACAATCAGCCCCAGCATTTT
D gene: -; J gene: TRBJ1-4; V gene: TRBV27; clone size: many; CDR3 protein: CASSLGGGEKLFF; CDR3 DNA: TGTGCCAGCAGTCTCGGAGGCGGCGAAAAACTGTTTTTT
D gene: -; J gene: TRBJ2-6; V gene: TRBV14; clone size: -; CDR3 protein: CASSHQGFGANVLTF; CDR3 DNA: TGTGCCAGCAGCCACCAGGGCTTTGGGGCCAACGTCCTGACTTTC
D gene: TRBD2; J gene: TRBJ2-1; V gene: TRBV20-1; clone size: -; CDR3 protein: CSASWASGSYNEQFF; CDR3 DNA: TGCAGTGCTAGTTGGGCTAGCGGGAGCTACAATGAGCAGTTCTTC
D gene: -; J gene: TRBJ1-5; V gene: TRBV7-9; clone size: many; CDR3 protein: CASSLEISGSNQPQHF; CDR3 DNA: TGTGCCAGCAGCTTGGAAATCTCAGGGAGCAATCAGCCCCAGCATTTT
D gene: -; J gene: TRBJ1-5; V gene: TRBV6-1; clone size: few; CDR3 protein: CASSEGTDYQPQHF; CDR3 DNA: TGTGCCAGCAGTGAAGGGACAGACTATCAGCCCCAGCATTTT
D gene: TRBD1; J gene: TRBJ2-7; V gene: TRBV4-1; clone size: many; CDR3 protein: CASSPLETGSEQYF; CDR3 DNA: TGCGCCAGCAGCCCTTTGGAGACAGGGAGCGAGCAGTACTTC
D gene: TRBD1; J gene: TRBJ1-6; V gene: TRBV6-1; clone size: many; CDR3 protein: CASSETFGTGTNSPLHF; CDR3 DNA: TGTGCCAGCAGTGAAACATTCGGGACAGGGACTAATTCACCCCTCCACTTT
D gene: -; J gene: TRBJ2-5; V gene: TRBV5-1; clone size: -; CDR3 protein: CASSLYSLETQYF; CDR3 DNA: TGCGCCAGCAGCTTGTACTCCCTAGAGACCCAGTACTTC
D gene: TRBD1; J gene: TRBJ2-6; V gene: TRBV6-1; clone size: -; CDR3 protein: CASTPGQGSGANVLTF; CDR3 DNA: TGTGCCAGTACTCCGGGACAGGGATCTGGGGCCAACGTCCTGACTTTC
D gene: -; J gene: TRBJ1-1; V gene: TRBV12-3/TRBV12-4; clone size: many; CDR3 protein: CASSRDHMNTEAFF; CDR3 DNA: TGTGCCAGCAGTAGAGATCATATGAACACTGAAGCTTTCTTT
D gene: -; J gene: TRBJ1-5; V gene: TRBV9; clone size: many; CDR3 protein: CASSVQGNQPQHF; CDR3 DNA: TGTGCCAGCAGCGTGCAGGGCAATCAGCCCCAGCATTTT
D gene: -; J gene: TRBJ1-4; V gene: TRBV5-1; clone size: many; CDR3 protein: CASSLSAGRTNEKLFF; CDR3 DNA: TGCGCCAGCAGCTTGTCGGCAGGGCGGACTAATGAAAAACTGTTTTTT
D gene: -; J gene: TRBJ2-1; V gene: TRBV9; clone size: -; CDR3 protein: CASSHGEAGATFDPYNEQFF; CDR3 DNA: TGTGCCAGCAGCCATGGAGAGGCGGGGGCCACGTTCGACCCCTACAATGAGCAGTTCTTC
D gene: -; J gene: TRBJ1-5; V gene: TRBV6-1; clone size: many; CDR3 protein: CAAGPEGGQPQHF; CDR3 DNA: TGTGCCGCAGGTCCGGAGGGAGGTCAGCCCCAGCATTTT
D gene: -; J gene: TRBJ2-1; V gene: TRBV5-1; clone size: many; CDR3 protein: CASRKDSGKAYNEQFF; CDR3 DNA: TGCGCCAGCAGGAAGGACAGCGGTAAAGCATACAATGAGCAGTTCTTC
D gene: TRBD1; J gene: TRBJ1-4; V gene: TRBV4-1; clone size: many; CDR3 protein: CASSQTGQGVGYEKLFF; CDR3 DNA: TGCGCCAGCAGCCAGACGGGACAGGGAGTGGGGTATGAAAAACTGTTTTTT
D gene: TRBD1; J gene: TRBJ1-5; V gene: TRBV4-3; clone size: -; CDR3 protein: CASSQGTGTLEPQHF; CDR3 DNA: TGCGCCAGCAGCCAAGGGACAGGGACGTTGGAGCCCCAGCATTTT
D gene: -; J gene: TRBJ2-4; V gene: TRBV4-2; clone size: many; CDR3 protein: CASSQDFMREVAKNIQYF; CDR3 DNA: TGTGCCAGCAGCCAAGATTTTATGAGGGAGGTCGCCAAAAACATTCAGTACTTC
D gene: -; J gene: TRBJ1-6; V gene: TRBV11-2; clone size: few; CDR3 protein: CASSRDRYNSPLHF; CDR3 DNA: TGTGCCAGCAGCCGGGACCGCTATAATTCACCCCTCCACTTT
D gene: -; J gene: TRBJ2-7; V gene: TRBV4-3; clone size: many; CDR3 protein: CASSQDSDGRGEQYF; CDR3 DNA: TGCGCCAGCAGCCAAGATAGTGACGGGCGGGGCGAGCAGTACTTC
D gene: -; J gene: TRBJ1-1; V gene: TRBV7-9; clone size: few; CDR3 protein: CASSPSTVQAEAFF; CDR3 DNA: TGTGCCAGCAGCCCTTCGACAGTTCAGGCTGAGGCTTTCTTT
D gene: TRBD1; J gene: TRBJ2-2; V gene: TRBV4-1; clone size: -; CDR3 protein: CASSQALGQGRYTGELFF; CDR3 DNA: TGCGCCAGCAGCCAAGCTCTAGGACAGGGTCGGTACACCGGGGAGCTGTTTTTT
D gene: TRBD2; J gene: TRBJ2-6; V gene: TRBV6-5; clone size: many; CDR3 protein: CASSWGGGAGANVLTF; CDR3 DNA: TGTGCCAGCAGTTGGGGCGGGGGAGCTGGGGCCAACGTCCTGACTTTC
D gene: -; J gene: TRBJ2-7; V gene: TRBV4-2; clone size: few; CDR3 protein: CASSQVEGTYEQYF; CDR3 DNA: TGTGCCAGCAGCCAAGTAGAGGGGACCTACGAGCAGTACTTC
D gene: -; J gene: TRBJ1-1; V gene: TRBV29-1; clone size: -; CDR3 protein: CSVVAAADTEAFF; CDR3 DNA: TGCAGCGTTGTCGCGGCTGCGGACACTGAAGCTTTCTTT
D gene: -; J gene: TRBJ1-1; V gene: TRBV4-1; clone size: many; CDR3 protein: CASSQRAFGFLRTEAFF; CDR3 DNA: TGCGCCAGCAGCCAAAGGGCTTTCGGATTCTTGAGGACTGAAGCTTTCTTT
D gene: -; J gene: TRBJ1-1; V gene: TRBV29-1; clone size: -; CDR3 protein: CSVDTGFTEAFF; CDR3 DNA: TGCAGCGTCGACACAGGGTTCACTGAAGCTTTCTTT
D gene: TRBD2; J gene: TRBJ2-6; V gene: TRBV20-1; clone size: many; CDR3 protein: CSAISGGASGANVLTF; CDR3 DNA: TGCAGTGCTATAAGCGGGGGGGCTTCCGGGGCCAACGTCCTGACTTTC
D gene: TRBD1; J gene: TRBJ1-1; V gene: TRBV4-3; clone size: -; CDR3 protein: CASSQGQGGNTEAFF; CDR3 DNA: TGCGCCAGCAGCCAAGGACAGGGCGGGAACACTGAAGCTTTCTTT
D gene: TRBD2; J gene: TRBJ2-3; V gene: TRBV7-8; clone size: -; CDR3 protein: CASSLGIGTSARDTQYF; CDR3 DNA: TGTGCCAGCAGCTTAGGGATTGGGACTAGTGCGCGCGATACGCAGTATTTT
D gene: TRBD1; J gene: TRBJ1-2; V gene: TRBV20-1; clone size: many; CDR3 protein: CSARAAPGQGDYGYTF; CDR3 DNA: TGCAGTGCTAGGGCAGCCCCGGGACAGGGGGACTATGGCTACACCTTC
D gene: -; J gene: TRBJ1-5; V gene: TRBV7-2; clone size: -; CDR3 protein: CASSFSTGSNQPQHF; CDR3 DNA: TGTGCCAGCAGCTTCTCGACGGGGAGCAATCAGCCCCAGCATTTT
D gene: -; J gene: TRBJ2-7; V gene: TRBV7-2; clone size: many; CDR3 protein: CASSLGTPSSYEQYF; CDR3 DNA: TGTGCCAGCAGCTTAGGGACCCCGAGCTCCTACGAGCAGTACTTC
D gene: -; J gene: TRBJ2-6; V gene: TRBV7-2; clone size: -; CDR3 protein: CASSLRMSGANVLTF; CDR3 DNA: TGTGCCAGCAGCTTAAGGATGTCAGGGGCCAACGTCCTGACTTTC
D gene: TRBD2; J gene: TRBJ2-7; V gene: TRBV7-3; clone size: few; CDR3 protein: CASSLKASGGAYEQYF; CDR3 DNA: TGTGCCAGCAGCTTAAAGGCTAGCGGGGGGGCTTACGAGCAGTACTTC
D gene: TRBD1; J gene: TRBJ1-5; V gene: TRBV20-1; clone size: many; CDR3 protein: CSARDRRQGPNQPQHF; CDR3 DNA: TGCAGTGCTAGAGATCGGCGACAGGGACCCAATCAGCCCCAGCATTTT